A selection of T cell receptor beta chains follows, all from one sample in a study of CD8 T cells in ankylosing spondylitis. TCRdb passed the 5' RACE reads through MiXCR, listing each CDR3 protein once. Among more than 300,000 distinct CDR3 sequences listed, 7.5% to 9% were seen once. Sequences were obtained from blood, either unsorted or a sorted T cell fraction (not recorded which). Receptor source: a male donor with ankylosing spondylitis. Each CDR3 is given with its conserved first and last residue. A D gene is named only where the DNA matches it firmly. Size tells how often a clone was seen (once, few, many) or the class of an expanded clone, and some rows leave it out.

d_gene	v_gene	j_gene	abundance	CDR3nt	CDR3aa
.	TRBV18	TRBJ2-5	.	TGTGCCAGCTCACGACAAGTGCAAGAGACCCAGTACTTC	CASSRQVQETQYF
TRBD2	TRBV7-3	TRBJ2-3	.	TGTGCCAGCAGCTTCAACGGGAGGGCGGTAGATACGCAGTATTTT	CASSFNGRAVDTQYF
.	TRBV5-6	TRBJ1-3	.	TGTGCCAGCAGCTTGAGGACACTCTCTTCTGGAAACACCATATATTTT	CASSLRTLSSGNTIYF
.	TRBV6-5	TRBJ2-2	.	TGTGCCAGCAGAAGGGATCGGAGGGAGCTGTTTTTT	CASRRDRRELFF
.	TRBV4-1	TRBJ2-7	few	TGCGCCAGCAGCCAAGAAGAAAGACAGCTCGAGCAGTACTTC	CASSQEERQLEQYF
.	TRBV12-3/TRBV12-4	TRBJ2-7	many	TGTGCCAGCAGTTTGCGTTTTCGTTCCTACGAGCAGTACTTC	CASSLRFRSYEQYF
.	TRBV20-1	TRBJ2-5	.	TGCAGTGCTAGAGATTATGACCGGCCGGGGGAACAAGAGACCCAGTACTTC	CSARDYDRPGEQETQYF
.	TRBV29-1	TRBJ2-1	few	TGCAGCGTTGACGGAGTCATAGGACAGCGATACAATGAGCAGTTCTTC	CSVDGVIGQRYNEQFF
.	TRBV5-1	TRBJ2-1	many	TGCGCCAGCAGCTTGGATCAGGTGAGCTCCTACAATGAGCAGTTCTTC	CASSLDQVSSYNEQFF
.	TRBV20-1	TRBJ2-1	.	TGCAGTGCTAGAGATTTAAGCGGCCCTAACAATGAGCAGTTCTTC	CSARDLSGPNNEQFF
.	TRBV12-3/TRBV12-4	TRBJ1-2	many	TGTGCCAGCAGTTCCGACGGAAGCATCTATGGCTACACCTTC	CASSSDGSIYGYTF